Below are 29 T cell receptor beta chains sequenced from a single sample in a study of T cells in Graves' hyperthyroidism and ophthalmopathy. Amplified TCR beta CDR3 regions derived from RNA transcripts. The HTBI set primed first-round TCR CDR3 RT-PCR. MiXCR, applied by TCRdb to the multiplex PCR reads, yields one record per CDR3 protein. The sample has around 270,000 distinct CDR3 sequences, roughly a fifth seen once. Input material: blood. Receptors were obtained from a man aged 50-60 years with Graves' ophthalmopathy.

In the case of this clonotype: A read error may explain this, as a much larger clone is one base away. V gene TRBV6-2 or TRBV6-3 combines with J gene TRBJ1-2, with D possibly matching TRBD1 (6 bases). Germline V gene sequence: CDR1 MNHEY, CDR2 SVGEGT. The CDR3 runs to 15 residues. CDR3 region: CASSYRQGGGYGYAF. The CDR3 DNA follows: TGTGCCAGCAGTTACCGTCAGGGTGGGGGCTATGGCTACGCCTTC.

This clonotype has a handful of counts. V usage is TRBV20-1 and J usage is TRBJ1-2; D gene uncertain. Germline CDR1 reads DFQATT; CDR2 reads SNEGSKA (reference sequence). The CDR3 is made up of 12 amino acids. V lost 2 bases, J lost 8 bases, and 12 bases lay in between. CDR3 DNA: TGCAGTGCTAGAACCAGTCCCACGGGCTACACCTTC. Protein: CSARTSPTGYTF.

Many counts were recorded for this clonotype. The chain is built from TRBV7-2 and TRBJ2-3; 9 positions agree with TRBD1. Losses at the gene ends were 6 bases for V and 2 bases for J; bases not matched to a gene: 6. Germline-derived CDR1 and CDR2 are SGHTA and FQGNSA. The CDR3 extends over 15 amino acids. The CDR3 DNA is TGTGCCAGCAGACGGGACAGGGCGGTCACAGATACGCAGTATTTT. Translation gives CASRRDRAVTDTQYF.

V is TRBV12-3 or TRBV12-4 and J is TRBJ2-7; D might be TRBD2 (5 bases). V lost 5 bases to trimming and J lost 6 bases, with 8 bases between them. The CDR3 runs 11 residues. Here the CDR3 DNA reads TGTGCCAGCAGTCCTAGCTGCGAGCAGTACTTC. Translation: CASSPSCEQYF.

This clonotype has more than one count but fewer than ten. V is TRBV29-1 and J is TRBJ2-7; 8 nucleotides align to TRBD1. CDR1 is SQVTM, CDR2 ANQGSEA, per germline. V was pared by 8 bases and J by 4 bases, with 4 bases of the junction left unmatched. The CDR3 is made up of 11 amino acids. CDR3 region: CSIGQGYEQYF. CDR3 DNA: TGCAGCATAGGACAGGGTTACGAGCAGTACTTC.

The chain combines TRBV28 with TRBJ2-7, with D possibly matching TRBD2 (5 bases). This CDR3 is 13 amino acids long. The germline gives CDR1 MDHEN, CDR2 SYDVKM. Trimming left V 6 bases short and J 3 bases short, with 12 bases between. The DNA of the CDR3 is TGTGCCAGCAGCCCCGGGAATAACTACGAGCAGTACTTC. It yields the protein CASSPGNNYEQYF. The variable domain in full, with the rest retrieved from reference TRBV28 and TRBJ2-7, is DVKVTQSSRYLVKRTGEKVFLECVQDMDHENMFWYRQDPGLGLRLIYFSYDVKMKEKGDIPEGYSVSREKKERFSLILESASTNQTSMYLCASSPGNNYEQYFGPGTRLTVT.

This clonotype was counted a few times. CDR3 sequence (DNA): TGCAGCGTTGCGGGACTAGCGGCCTCTGGGGCCAACGTCCTGACTTTC. It is translated as CSVAGLAASGANVLTF. J is TRBJ2-6 and V is TRBV29-1, with 11 nucleotides matching TRBD2. Looked up from germline, CDR1 is SQVTM and CDR2 is ANQGSEA. This CDR3 contains 16 residues. V dropped 4 bases and J dropped 0; count of bases not matched to a gene: 2. The variable domain in full, completed from reference TRBV29-1 and TRBJ2-6, reads SAVISQKPSRDICQRGTSLTIQCQVDSQVTMMFWYRQQPGQSLTLIATANQGSEATYESGFVIDKFPISRPNLTFSTLTVSNMSPEDSSIYLCSVAGLAASGANVLTFGAGSRLTVL.

This clonotype was seen ten or more times. The CDR3 spells CASSEGGERNTEAFF. The CDR3 DNA is TGTGCCAGCAGCGAAGGGGGCGAGCGGAACACTGAAGCTTTCTTT. The V and J genes are TRBV11-2 and TRBJ1-1, with 7 bases lining up with TRBD1. From germline, CDR1 is SGHAT and CDR2 FQNNGV. The CDR3 length is 15 residues. V shed 5 bases and J 1 base; nucleotides not matched to a gene: 7.

There are a few counts of this clonotype. The genes are TRBV11-2 and TRBJ2-6; D is possibly TRBD2 (6 bases). CDR3 length equals 16 residues. Germline V gene sequence: CDR1 SGHAT, CDR2 FQNNGV. Trimming shortened V by 6 bases and J by 0 bases, and 12 bases separated the two germline ends. CDR3 in amino acids: CASSGDSTSGANVLTF. CDR3 sequence (DNA): TGTGCCAGCAGTGGGGACTCTACCTCTGGGGCCAACGTCCTGACTTTC. The full variable domain, in which reference TRBV11-2 and TRBJ2-6 provide the parts outside the CDR3, is EAGVAQSPRYKIIEKRQSVAFWCNPISGHATLYWYQQILGQGPKLLIQFQNNGVVDDSQLPKDRFSAERLKGVDSTLKIQPAKLEDSAVYLCASSGDSTSGANVLTFGAGSRLTVL.

Only a few counts were recorded for this clonotype. V and J are TRBV6-5 and TRBJ2-2; 8 bases map to TRBD1. In germline, CDR1 is MNHEY, CDR2 SVGAGI. This CDR3 has 15 amino acids. V lost 5 bases and J lost 7; bases outside the gene matches: 9. Written as DNA, the CDR3 is TGTGCCAGCAGTACCTCGGACAGGGCAAACGGGGAGCTGTTTTTT. Protein sequence: CASSTSDRANGELFF.

The chain links TRBV5-1 to TRBJ2-7; 9 bases align to TRBD2. CDR1 SGHRS and CDR2 YFSETQ come from the germline V gene. Trimming cost V 0 bases and J 1 base; bases outside gene matches: 5. This CDR3 spans 16 amino acids. The CDR3 nucleotides are TGCGCCAGCAGCTTGGACGGCGGGAGGGGTTCCTACGAGCAGTACTTC. Translation gives CASSLDGGRGSYEQYF. The variable domain in full, completed from reference TRBV5-1 and TRBJ2-7, reads KAGVTQTPRYLIKTRGQQVTLSCSPISGHRSVSWYQQTPGQGLQFLFEYFSETQRNKGNFPGRFSGRQFSNSRSEMNVSTLELGDSALYLCASSLDGGRGSYEQYFGPGTRLTVT.

Worth noting for this clonotype: One end of the junction varies from germline; a read error may be responsible. The chain joins TRBV4-1 to TRBJ2-4; 7 nucleotides match TRBD1. Per germline, CDR1 MGHRA and CDR2 YSYEKL. This CDR3 spans 13 amino acids. CDR3 sequence reads: CASTTGSENIQYF. In DNA, the CDR3 is TGTGCCAGTACGACAGGGTCTGAAAACATTCAGTACTTC.

The chain joins TRBV6-1 to TRBJ2-7; 13 bases map to TRBD2. CDR3 size: 20 residues. Trimming at V came to 7 bases and at J to 1 base, leaving 19 bases not matched to a gene. In germline, CDR1 is MNHNS, CDR2 SASEGT. Here the CDR3 DNA reads TGTGCCAGCACCCCCACCCCCGGGACTAGCGGGAACACTAGGTCCTACGAGCAGTACTTC. This translates into CASTPTPGTSGNTRSYEQYF.

CDR3: CASSPQLNTEAFF. The CDR3 DNA sequence: TGTGCCAGCAGCCCACAGCTAAACACTGAAGCTTTCTTT. The chain employs TRBV28 and TRBJ1-1; D unclear. With 6 bases removed from V and 2 bases from J, the gap between germline ends came to 10 bases. Germline values: CDR1 MDHEN, CDR2 SYDVKM. The CDR3 sequence is 13 residues long.

This clonotype was observed at least ten times. This chain joins TRBV28 and TRBJ2-5, with D perhaps matching TRBD1 (5 bases). Trimming removed 7 bases at V and 5 bases at J, with 14 bases between. CDR3 length: 13 residues. Germline V gene data show CDR1 as MDHEN and CDR2 as SYDVKM. CDR3 in DNA: TGTGCCAGCAACATCAGGGAACGGGAGACCCAGTACTTC. Its translation is CASNIRERETQYF.

The gene calls are TRBV5-1 and TRBJ2-2; no clear D. This CDR3 is 16 amino acids long. Looked up from germline, CDR1 is SGHRS and CDR2 is YFSETQ. V lost 0 bases and J 6 bases, leaving 15 bases between the germline ends. This chain's CDR3 is CASSLGWPRGAGELFF. The CDR3 DNA follows: TGCGCCAGCAGCTTGGGGTGGCCACGCGGAGCCGGGGAGCTGTTTTTT.

This clonotype was seen repeatedly, ten times or more. The chain is built from TRBV18 and TRBJ2-3, with D perhaps TRBD2 (5 bases). The CDR3 loop spans 16 amino acids. Germline CDR1 reads KGHSH; CDR2 reads LQKENI. V was clipped by 3 bases and J by 6 bases, with 19 bases between them. The CDR3 here is CASSPFEGVGTDTQYF. The CDR3 coding sequence is TGTGCCAGCTCACCTTTCGAGGGTGTCGGAACGGATACGCAGTATTTT.

In its sample, this clonotype was seen many times. The chain carries TRBV24-1 and TRBJ2-3, with no clear D. The V gene's germline CDR1 is KGHDR and CDR2 SFDVKD. Trimming took off 3 bases at V and 2 bases at J, with 11 bases between the two ends. The CDR3 has 15 residues. This CDR3 reads CATSDAAATTDTQYF. The CDR3 nucleotides are TGTGCCACCAGTGATGCCGCAGCCACCACAGATACGCAGTATTTT.

This clonotype came up many times. The rearrangement links TRBV28 to TRBJ1-1, with D perhaps matching TRBD1 (6 bases). This CDR3 has 13 residues. The V gene lost 6 bases and the J gene lost 4 bases, with 12 bases spanning the gap. CDR1 is MDHEN and CDR2 is SYDVKM in the germline V gene. CDR3 amino acids: CASRTGTGTEAFF. The CDR3 DNA sequence: TGTGCCAGCAGAACAGGGACGGGCACTGAAGCTTTCTTT.

There are a few counts of this clonotype. V is TRBV5-6 and J is TRBJ2-5; 10 nucleotides align to TRBD1. This CDR3 spans 16 amino acids. CDR1 and CDR2 (germline): SGHDT, YYEEEE. With 3 bases clipped from V and 4 bases from J, the junction kept 9 bases outside the gene matches. The CDR3 nucleotides read TGTGCCAGCAGCTACCCAGACAGGGGGCGCCGAGAGACCCAGTACTTC. Residues: CASSYPDRGRRETQYF.

In DNA, the CDR3 is TGCAGTGCTAGACGCGGCACCTCCTACAATGAGCAGTTCTTC. It codes for CSARRGTSYNEQFF. V is TRBV20-1 and J is TRBJ2-1; D not resolved. Germline V lookup: CDR1 DFQATT, CDR2 SNEGSKA (reference sequence). The ends were cut back, 2 bases at V and 0 bases at J, with 8 bases in the middle. There are 14 residues in the CDR3.

This clonotype was seen only a few times. V is TRBV29-1 and J is TRBJ2-1, with a weak D call TRBD1 (5 bases). Trimming removed 3 bases from V and 9 bases from J, with 21 bases in between. From germline, CDR1 is SQVTM and CDR2 ANQGSEA. This CDR3 has 15 amino acids. CDR3 region: CSVDDPGFPQGEQFF. As DNA, the CDR3 is TGCAGCGTTGATGATCCAGGTTTCCCTCAGGGTGAGCAGTTCTTC.

Details on this clonotype: A junction end diverges from the germline sequence, so it may reflect a read error. The rearrangement uses TRBV5-1 and TRBJ2-2; tentative D call: TRBD2 (5 bases). There are 18 residues in the CDR3. Germline CDR1 SGHRS, CDR2 YFSETQ. This chain's CDR3 is CGSSLDFRGLRNTGELFF. The CDR3 coding sequence is TGCGGCAGCAGCTTGGATTTCCGAGGGCTAAGGAACACCGGGGAGCTGTTTTTT. Full variable domain (missing parts from reference TRBV5-1 and TRBJ2-2): KAGVTQTPRYLIKTRGQQVTLSCSPISGHRSVSWYQQTPGQGLQFLFEYFSETQRNKGNFPGRFSGRQFSNSRSEMNVSTLELGDSALYLCGSSLDFRGLRNTGELFFGEGSRLTVL.

This clonotype was counted between two and nine times. This sequence joins TRBV11-3 and TRBJ2-3; 9 bases match TRBD1. The CDR3 sequence is 17 residues long. Per germline, CDR1 SGHNT and CDR2 YENEEA. V shed 2 bases, J shed 2 bases, and the junction held 8 bases outside the gene matches. In DNA, the CDR3 is TGTGCCAGCAGCTTATTTCCGGGACAGGGATCCACAGATACGCAGTATTTT. Translating it yields CASSLFPGQGSTDTQYF. Supplemented by reference TRBV11-3 and TRBJ2-3, the full variable domain reads EAGVVQSPRYKIIEKKQPVAFWCNPISGHNTLYWYLQNLGQGPELLIRYENEEAVDDSQLPKDRFSAERLKGVDSTLKIQPAELGDSAVYLCASSLFPGQGSTDTQYFGPGTRLTVL.

The V and J genes are TRBV28 and TRBJ2-4; no clear D. Germline values: CDR1 MDHEN, CDR2 SYDVKM. V lost 1 base to trimming and J lost 1 base, with 8 bases between them. The CDR3 has 15 amino acids. The CDR3 bases are TGTGCCAGCAGTTTATCCCCGGGTGCCAAAAACATTCAGTACTTC. Protein: CASSLSPGAKNIQYF.

Details on this clonotype: A much more abundant neighbour one base away suggests this may be a read error. The V gene is TRBV28, the J gene TRBJ1-2, with TRBD1 identical over 9 bases. This CDR3 is built from 14 residues. Germline-derived CDR1 and CDR2 are MDHEN and SYDVKM. The J segment lost 0 bases and the V segment lost 10 bases, leaving 6 bases of the junction unmatched. CDR3: CANSTGGSNYGYTF. DNA for the CDR3: TGTGCCAACAGCACAGGGGGCTCTAACTATGGCTACACCTTC.

This clonotype was counted many times. This chain connects TRBV30 to TRBJ1-2; possible D gene TRBD1, 6 bases. The CDR3 sequence is 12 residues long. Per the germline V gene, CDR1 is GTSNPN and CDR2 is SVGIG (reference sequence). The V end was cut by 5 bases, the J end by 1 base, with 8 bases between. This CDR3 reads CAWDRINYGYTF. The DNA of the CDR3 is TGTGCCTGGGACAGGATTAACTATGGCTACACCTTC.

This clonotype was recorded many times. The V and J genes are TRBV6-1 and TRBJ2-7, with a tentative D call TRBD2 (6 bases). Germline V CDR1 and CDR2: MNHNS, SASEGT. The length of the CDR3 is 15 residues. V lost 5 bases and J 2 bases, leaving 16 bases between the germline ends. This chain's CDR3 is CASSYGGDPTYEQYF. The CDR3 DNA follows: TGTGCCAGCAGTTACGGGGGAGATCCCACCTACGAGCAGTACTTC.

This clonotype appeared many times. The chain uses TRBV7-9 and TRBJ1-1; D not resolved. V shed 2 bases and J shed 6 bases, with 4 bases lying between them. Per the germline V gene, CDR1 is SEHNR and CDR2 is FQNEAQ (reference sequence). The CDR3 length is 11 residues. DNA of the CDR3: TGTGCCAGCAGCTTATCTCCTGAAGCTTTCTTT. This codes for CASSLSPEAFF.